Shown below are 18 T cell receptor beta chains from a single sample sequenced in a study of blood T cell repertoires in COVID-19 (dated by TCRdb to 2019 to 2021). Libraries were made using the immunoSEQ multiplex PCR assay. TCRdb took this table from immuneACCESS and kept in-frame rearrangements with V and J called. Such tables lack part of the clones; where checked against another copy, unresolved V genes explain under half of the gap, and the rest is unexplained. This sample has approximately 200,000 clones in its table, and about 86% of those were observed once. Roughly 2.9% of the sample rests with the top ten. Material: peripheral blood. The receptors originated from a woman in her thirties with active or convalescent COVID-19.

This clone was picked up one time. This chain joins TRBV7-2 and TRBJ1-2; 10 nucleotides line up with TRBD1. This CDR3 comprises 15 residues. Per germline, CDR1 SGHTA and CDR2 FQGNSA. The CDR3: CVGWDRGNANYGYTF. CDR3 bases: TGTGTCGGCTGGGACAGGGGCAACGCTAACTATGGCTACACCTTC.

A word on this clone: The same CDR3 is also encoded by other DNA sequences in this sample. V usage is TRBV28 and J usage is TRBJ1-3; possibly TRBD1 for D (5 bases). The CDR3 spans 13 residues. The ends were cut back, 3 bases at V and 3 bases at J, with 6 bases in the middle. Germline CDR1 MDHEN, CDR2 SYDVKM. CDR3 in amino acids: CASSFRVGNTIYF. The CDR3 region has the DNA TGTGCCAGCAGTTTCAGGGTTGGAAACACCATATATTTT.

The chain links TRBV30 to TRBJ1-1; D is uncertain. Between the trimmed V and J ends, which lost 2 bases and 12 bases, there was a span of 16 bases. The CDR3 runs 12 residues. Looked up from germline, CDR1 is GTSNPN and CDR2 is SVGIG (reference sequence). The CDR3 spells CAWSPGVGSPFF. DNA of the CDR3: TGTGCCTGGAGTCCCGGGGTAGGTTCGCCTTTCTTT.

The CDR3 spells CASSLEAGSSYEQYF. In nucleotides, the CDR3 is TGTGCCAGCAGTTTAGAGGCGGGGAGCTCCTACGAGCAGTACTTC. The rearrangement links TRBV27 to TRBJ2-7, with a tentative D call TRBD2 (6 bases). Looked up from germline, CDR1 is MNHEY and CDR2 is SMNVEV (reference sequence). V lost 2 bases to trimming and J lost 0 bases, with 11 bases between them. CDR3 length: 15 residues.

This chain uses TRBV5-1 with TRBJ2-7, with TRBD1 as a possible D gene (6 bases). In germline, CDR1 is SGHRS, CDR2 YFSETQ. V was shortened by 5 bases and J by 3 bases, with 15 bases between the two germline ends. This CDR3 is 14 amino acids long. CDR3 bases: TGCGCCAGCAGTTACGTGGTCAGGGGCTACGAGCAGTACTTC. Encoded protein: CASSYVVRGYEQYF.

This chain joins TRBV28 and TRBJ2-5; TRBD1 matches 9 bases. After removal of 6 bases from V and 4 bases from J, the junction contained 6 bases not matched to a gene. This CDR3 has 14 amino acids. CDR1 and CDR2 (germline): MDHEN, SYDVKM. CDR3 DNA: TGTGCCAGCAGGGGGGACAGGGAAGTAGAGACCCAGTACTTC. Translating it yields CASRGDREVETQYF.

The rearrangement links TRBV7-6 to TRBJ1-2; TRBD1 aligns across 11 bases. The germline V gene has CDR1 SGHVS and CDR2 FNYEAQ. CDR3 length equals 14 residues. V shed 5 bases, J shed 8 bases, and the junction held 7 bases outside the gene matches. Written as DNA, the CDR3 is TGTGCCAGCAGCCCGGACAGGGGGCAGGGGGGCTACACCTTC. Translated, it gives CASSPDRGQGGYTF.

V usage is TRBV13 and J usage is TRBJ1-1; 7 positions agree with TRBD1. CDR3 length equals 13 residues. V trimming: 5 bases; J trimming: 5 bases; junction bases outside the gene matches: 5. Germline V CDR1 and CDR2: PRHDT, FYEKMQ (reference sequence). CDR3 in amino acids: CASSTGTETEAFF. In nucleotides, the CDR3 is TGTGCCAGCAGCACCGGGACAGAAACTGAAGCTTTCTTT. The full variable domain, with the rest looked up from reference TRBV13 and TRBJ1-1, is AAGVIQSPRHLIKEKRETATLKCYPIPRHDTVYWYQQGPGQDPQFLISFYEKMQSDKGSIPDRFSAQQFSDYHSELNMSSLELGDSALYFCASSTGTETEAFFGQGTRLTVV.

The chain employs TRBV19 and TRBJ1-2; 7 bases agree with TRBD1. The J segment lost 7 bases and the V segment lost 4 bases, leaving 6 bases of the junction unmatched. The CDR3 sequence is 13 residues long. Per germline, CDR1 LNHDA and CDR2 SQIVND (reference sequence). CDR3 protein: CASSTQGGGGYTF. In DNA form, the CDR3 reads TGTGCCAGTAGTACTCAAGGGGGCGGTGGCTACACCTTC. Using reference TRBV19 and TRBJ1-2 for the parts outside the CDR3, the full variable domain is DGGITQSPKYLFRKEGQNVTLSCEQNLNHDAMYWYRQDPGQGLRLIYYSQIVNDFQKGDIAEGYSVSREKKESFPLTVTSAQKNPTAFYLCASSTQGGGGYTFGSGTRLTVV.

This clone appeared once. This chain connects TRBV5-5 to TRBJ1-4; D unclear. Trimming took off 0 bases at V and 7 bases at J, with 10 bases between the two ends. The length of the CDR3 is 14 residues. Germline loops: CDR1 SGHKS, CDR2 YYEKEE (reference sequence). Here the CDR3 reads CASSLEGGGEKLFF. CDR3 nucleotides: TGTGCCAGCAGCTTGGAGGGAGGAGGTGAAAAACTGTTTTTT.

V gene TRBV11-2 combines with J gene TRBJ2-7, with no clear D. Trimming cost V 2 bases and J 0 bases, with 11 bases left between them. CDR3 length: 15 residues. Germline V gene sequence: CDR1 SGHAT, CDR2 FQNNGV. This CDR3 reads CASSLLADHSYEQYF. The CDR3 DNA reads TGTGCCAGCAGCTTACTGGCGGATCACTCCTACGAGCAGTACTTC.

The genes are TRBV28 and TRBJ2-2; the match to TRBD2 covers 7 bases. Germline V gene sequence: CDR1 MDHEN, CDR2 SYDVKM. With V trimmed by 3 bases and J by 4 bases, 11 bases remained unmatched. CDR3 length: 17 residues. The CDR3 loop is CASSFFMRRERTGELFF. The CDR3 DNA reads TGTGCCAGCAGTTTTTTCATGCGGCGGGAGCGCACCGGGGAGCTGTTTTTT. The full variable domain, in which reference TRBV28 and TRBJ2-2 provide the parts outside the CDR3, is DVKVTQSSRYLVKRTGEKVFLECVQDMDHENMFWYRQDPGLGLRLIYFSYDVKMKEKGDIPEGYSVSREKKERFSLILESASTNQTSMYLCASSFFMRRERTGELFFGEGSRLTVL.

This chain links TRBV5-8 with TRBJ2-3; D not resolved. The CDR3 runs 12 residues. Germline loops: CDR1 SGHTS, CDR2 YDEGEE. V was clipped by 2 bases and J by 4 bases, with 5 bases between them. In DNA form, the CDR3 reads TGTGCCAGCAGCTTTGACTCAGATACGCAGTATTTT. Protein sequence: CASSFDSDTQYF.

Here the CDR3 DNA reads TGCGCCAGCAGCTTGGCCCCGTCGGGTGCGGGAGGGGGGACCAATGAGCAGTTCTTC. As protein: CASSLAPSGAGGGTNEQFF. V usage is TRBV5-1 and J usage is TRBJ2-1; 9 nucleotides agree with TRBD2. This CDR3 comprises 19 residues. Per germline, CDR1 SGHRS and CDR2 YFSETQ. Germline trimming cut 0 bases from V and 6 bases from J; bases unmatched to any gene: 16.

V gene TRBV2 combines with J gene TRBJ2-3; unclear D gene. CDR1 is SNHLY, CDR2 FYNNEI, per germline. The CDR3 runs to 11 residues. V lost 8 bases and J 2 bases, leaving 5 bases between the germline ends. The CDR3 bases are TGTGCCAGCGGCCTCACAGATACGCAGTATTTT. This codes for CASGLTDTQYF.

The chain employs TRBV7-9 and TRBJ1-1; 11 bases agree with TRBD1. V gave up 5 bases and J gave up 4 bases; unmatched junction bases: 6. The germline gives CDR1 SEHNR, CDR2 FQNEAQ (reference sequence). The CDR3 covers 15 residues. CDR3 DNA: TGTGCCAGCAGCCCTTTGGGACAGGGGGGCACTGAAGCTTTCTTT. Its translation: CASSPLGQGGTEAFF.

Written as DNA, the CDR3 is TGTGCCAGCAGTTTCCGGACACGTGGCAATCAGCCCCAGCATTTT. Amino acids: CASSFRTRGNQPQHF. This sequence joins TRBV28 and TRBJ1-5; perhaps TRBD1 as D (5 bases). Trimming removed 3 bases at V and 2 bases at J, with 11 bases between. The CDR3 contains 15 residues. Looked up from germline, CDR1 is MDHEN and CDR2 is SYDVKM.

The rearrangement joins TRBV4-2 to TRBJ2-2; D unclear. The CDR3 is made up of 16 amino acids. V lost 4 bases, J lost 1 base, and 13 bases lay in between. Germline V gene data show CDR1 as LGHNA and CDR2 as YNFKEQ. CDR3 sequence reads: CASSPAPLGNTGELFF. CDR3 in DNA: TGTGCCAGCAGCCCCGCCCCCCTAGGGAACACCGGGGAGCTGTTTTTT.